These T cell receptor beta chains were read from a single sample in a study of vaccination effects on CD4 cells after COVID-19. Clones were read by immunoSEQ multiplex PCR, and TCRdb kept only the in-frame ones, dropping some. The data show approximately 24,000 clones, roughly 70% seen once. Their recognized antigens are unknown. The source was CD4+ T cells from PBMCs cultured with HCoV-NL63 spike peptides, collected before COVID-19 vaccination. All receptors derive from a human donor who received a COVID-19 vaccine. Both conserved end residues are part of each CDR3. D genes are given only for firm matches. Clone size is shown for a subset of rows, as once, few, many or a class of expanded clone.

size	D	V	J	DNA	CDR3
NA	TRBD1	TRBV2	TRBJ1-5	TGTGCCAGCAGTGTCGGGACAGGGGTTGGTGGGCGCAATCAGCCCCAGCATTTT	CASSVGTGVGGRNQPQHF
NA	NA	TRBV3-1/TRBV3-2	TRBJ1-4	TGTGCCAGCAGCCAAATCCTCGGGGTTGGTGAAAAACTGTTTTTT	CASSQILGVGEKLFF
NA	TRBD2	TRBV7-9	TRBJ2-1	TGTGCCAGCAGCCCGACTAGCGGGAGCGGGTCCTACAATGAGCAGTTCTTC	CASSPTSGSGSYNEQFF
NA	TRBD2	TRBV24-1	TRBJ2-3	TGTGCCACCAGTGACCGGAGCGGGACTAGCACAGATACGCAGTATTTT	CATSDRSGTSTDTQYF
few	NA	TRBV2	TRBJ2-3	TGTGCCAGCAGTGAATGGGTCGGGAGCACAGATACGCAGTATTTT	CASSEWVGSTDTQYF
NA	TRBD2	TRBV15	TRBJ2-5	TGTGCCACCAGCAGAGGAGGTACTAGCGGGAGGGTGCGTGAGACCCAGTACTTC	CATSRGGTSGRVRETQYF
NA	NA	TRBV5-4	TRBJ2-5	TGTGCCAGCAGCTTGGACGCCACCAGTGGGCAAGAGACCCAGTACTTC	CASSLDATSGQETQYF
NA	NA	TRBV19	TRBJ1-2	TGTGCCAGTAGTATCTGGGGTAACTATGGCTACACCTTC	CASSIWGNYGYTF
NA	NA	TRBV12-3/TRBV12-4	TRBJ2-7	TGTGCCAGTACCCCTGGGGAGAACTACGAGCAGTACTTC	CASTPGENYEQYF
NA	TRBD1	TRBV20-1	TRBJ1-1	TGCAGTGCTAGTCAGGGGGGTGCTGAAGCTTTCTTT	CSASQGGAEAFF
NA	TRBD1	TRBV11-2	TRBJ1-2	TGTGCCAGCAGCTTAGATAGGACAGGGCTTGGCTACACCTTC	CASSLDRTGLGYTF
NA	TRBD2	TRBV5-1	TRBJ2-1	TGCGCCAGCAGCAGCGGGGGGGCGGCTGGCTCCTACAATGAGCAGTTCTTC	CASSSGGAAGSYNEQFF
NA	NA	TRBV5-4	TRBJ1-1	TGTGCCAGCAGCGAGCGTCTCGGGGGCGCCGCTGAAGCTTTCTTT	CASSERLGGAAEAFF
NA	NA	TRBV5-1	TRBJ2-3	TGCGCCAGCAGTCGGACGGAAGCTACAGATACGCAGTATTTT	CASSRTEATDTQYF
NA	NA	TRBV5-1	TRBJ2-3	TGCGCCAGCAGCTTGCTCACAGATACGCAGTATTTT	CASSLLTDTQYF
NA	TRBD2	TRBV15	TRBJ2-5	TGTGCCACCAGCAGTACCGGACTAGCGCAAGAGACCCAGTACTTC	CATSSTGLAQETQYF
NA	NA	TRBV19	TRBJ2-3	TGTGCCACGAAGAATACAGACAACCGGTTTGCAGATACGCAGTATTTT	CATKNTDNRFADTQYF
NA	NA	TRBV9	TRBJ2-3	TGTGCCAGCAGTCTGACAGGGACTAGCACAGATACGCAGTATTTT	CASSLTGTSTDTQYF
NA	NA	TRBV11-2	TRBJ2-5	TGTGCCAGCAGCTTAGGGTCGTTGGGGCGTCGGAAAAAAGAGACCCAGTACTTC	CASSLGSLGRRKKETQYF
NA	TRBD1	TRBV27	TRBJ1-2	TGTGCCAGCAGTCGCTCCCTGACAGGGAAGGGCAACTATGGCTACACCTTC	CASSRSLTGKGNYGYTF
NA	TRBD1	TRBV4-1	TRBJ1-6	TGCGCCAGCAGCCAAGATGGGGGACAGGGTATTTCACCCCTCCACTTT	CASSQDGGQGISPLHF
NA	NA	TRBV7-2	TRBJ1-3	TGTGCCAGCAGCCAATACAGGAACGGAAACACCATATATTTT	CASSQYRNGNTIYF
NA	NA	TRBV28	TRBJ1-4	TGTGCCAGCACCGACCTCCTAAGGAATGAAAAACTGTTTTTT	CASTDLLRNEKLFF
few	NA	TRBV3-1/TRBV3-2	TRBJ2-7	TGTGCCAGCAGTGAAGGGATGGGCCTCGAGCAGTACTTC	CASSEGMGLEQYF
NA	NA	TRBV6-1	TRBJ1-5	TGTGCCAGCAGTGAAGTATCGGGTGGACAGCCCCAGCATTTT	CASSEVSGGQPQHF
NA	NA	TRBV10-3	TRBJ1-4	TGTGCCATCAGTGTTATTCAGATCCTAGGTGTTAGCGAAAAACTGTTTTTT	CAISVIQILGVSEKLFF
NA	NA	TRBV27	TRBJ2-3	TGTGCCAGCAGTTTACGGAGGGGCCTAAGCACAGATACGCAGTATTTT	CASSLRRGLSTDTQYF
NA	NA	TRBV6-2/TRBV6-3	TRBJ1-2	TGTGCCAGCAGTTACAACCCCACCTATGGCTACACCTTC	CASSYNPTYGYTF
NA	TRBD2	TRBV10-2	TRBJ2-3	TGCGCCAGCAGTTGGGACTATTCTAGCACAGATACGCAGTATTTT	CASSWDYSSTDTQYF